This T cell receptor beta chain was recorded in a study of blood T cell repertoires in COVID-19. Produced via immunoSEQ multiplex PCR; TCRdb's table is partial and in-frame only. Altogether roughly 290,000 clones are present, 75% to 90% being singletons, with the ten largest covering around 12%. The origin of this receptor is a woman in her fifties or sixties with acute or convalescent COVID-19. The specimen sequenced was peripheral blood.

CDR3 loop: CASSFPTGELFF. The CDR3 DNA reads as TGTGCCAGCAGTTTCCCTACCGGGGAGCTGTTTTTT. The genes are TRBV28 and TRBJ2-2; D gene unclear. CDR3 length: 12 amino acids. CDR1 MDHEN and CDR2 SYDVKM come from the germline V gene. V lost 3 bases to trimming and J lost 5 bases, with 4 bases between them.